The 12 T cell receptor beta chains below all came from one sample that was sequenced in a study of vaccination and CD4 T cells after COVID-19 (dated by TCRdb to the early 2020s). Their recognized antigens are unknown. Libraries were constructed by PCR. Sequencing used an Illumina iSeq 100. At the Johns Hopkins FTIC core, DNA from the cultured CD4+ T cells underwent TCR sequencing with the Oncomine TCR Beta short-read assay. The public reads were reanalyzed by TCRdb: fastp trimming at Q25, MiXCR alignment, in-frame beta chains only. Here each entry gathers all rows of one CDR3 protein and keeps the most common genes and DNA. The sample profile shows some 18,000 distinct CDR3 sequences; more than 55% of them were found once. In total, the top ten clones hold 9.5% to 13% of the sample. The treatment or condition label of this sample denotes: approximately nine-day PBMC culture with coronavirus spike peptide pools or control peptides (ViraFEST assay).

What was sequenced was CD4+ T cells from blood, cultured in vitro. The receptors were gathered from a human donor who had recovered from COVID-19.

This sequence joins TRBV11-2 and TRBJ1-1; D remains ambiguous. The CDR3 sequence is 13 residues long. Germline assignment: CDR1 SGHAT and CDR2 FQNNGV. Trimming shortened V by 5 bases and J by 1 base, and 8 bases separated the two germline ends. As DNA, the CDR3 is TGTGCCAGCAGCCCCACACGGAACACTGAAGCTTTCTTT. This gives the protein CASSPTRNTEAFF.

This clonotype was seen a handful of times. The chain couples TRBV6-1 to TRBJ1-1; D is uncertain. The CDR3 has 13 residues. Germline CDR1 reads MNHNS; CDR2 reads SASEGT. Trimming stripped 7 bases from V and 1 base from J, with 10 bases between. The CDR3 DNA sequence: TGTGCCAGCATGAGGTGGGCGAACACTGAAGCTTTCTTT. Translating it yields CASMRWANTEAFF.

The chain uses TRBV10-3 and TRBJ2-5; D is uncertain. Trimming took off 4 bases at V and 2 bases at J, with 8 bases between the two ends. CDR3 length: 13 residues. CDR1 is ENHRY and CDR2 is SYGVKD in the germline V gene. The CDR3 DNA reads TGTGCCATCAGTGCGTTCCGTCAAGAGACCCAGTACTTC. Protein: CAISAFRQETQYF.

The rearrangement uses TRBV27 and TRBJ2-7; D might be TRBD2 (5 bases). Germline assignment: CDR1 MNHEY and CDR2 SMNVEV (reference sequence). The V and J ends lost 3 bases and 5 bases respectively, with 8 bases between them. This CDR3 region has 12 residues. DNA for the CDR3: TGTGCCAGCAGTTTTAAGGGAGACGAGCAGTACTTC. Protein product: CASSFKGDEQYF.

The V gene is TRBV7-2, the J gene TRBJ1-5; tentative D call: TRBD1 (6 bases). The germline CDR1 and CDR2 sequences are SGHTA and FQGNSA. The CDR3 sequence is 15 residues long. V gave up 4 bases and J gave up 7 bases, with 17 bases separating them. The CDR3 sequence is CASSSGWGPGQPQHF. In DNA form, the CDR3 reads TGTGCCAGCAGCTCGGGATGGGGGCCAGGGCAGCCCCAGCATTTT.

This clonotype was detected a few times. The chain employs TRBV7-3 and TRBJ1-2, with D perhaps matching TRBD1 (5 bases). Per germline, CDR1 SGHTA and CDR2 FQGTGA. This CDR3 contains 13 residues. Deletions cut 0 bases from V and 6 bases from J, with 8 bases between. For the CDR3, the DNA is TGTGCCAGCAGCTTAACGGGGCAAGATGGCTACACCTTC. Translation gives CASSLTGQDGYTF.

J is TRBJ1-1 and V is TRBV20-1, with D uncertain. CDR1 and CDR2 from the germline V gene are DFQATT and SNEGSKA (reference sequence). The CDR3 is 16 residues long. The V gene lost 3 bases and the J gene lost 5 bases, with 22 bases spanning the gap. The CDR3 region is CSARLPFVGLGTEAFF. DNA for the CDR3: TGCAGTGCTAGGTTGCCCTTTGTAGGACTTGGGACTGAAGCTTTCTTT.

The chain combines TRBV7-2 with TRBJ2-3; TRBD1 might be the D (5 bases). This CDR3 comprises 12 residues. The V gene lost 5 bases and the J gene lost 14 bases, with 17 bases spanning the gap. The germline V gene encodes CDR1 SGHTA and CDR2 FQGNSA. As DNA, the CDR3 is TGTGCCAGCAGCCGCGACAGAGCACCCCCGTATTTT. Translating it yields CASSRDRAPPYF.

CDR3 residues: CASSYSRGIQPQHF. DNA for the CDR3: TGTGCCAGCAGTTACTCGCGGGGTATTCAGCCCCAGCATTTT. The J gene is TRBJ1-5, the V gene TRBV6-5; D is unresolved. The CDR3 extends over 14 amino acids. V was shortened by 0 bases and J by 6 bases, with 9 bases between the two germline ends. CDR1 and CDR2 from the germline V gene are MNHEY and SVGAGI.

This chain joins TRBV6-1 and TRBJ1-6; D uncertain. Germline lookup yields CDR1 MNHNS and CDR2 SASEGT. Between the trimmed V and J ends, which lost 3 bases and 10 bases, there was a span of 4 bases. The CDR3 runs 11 residues. The DNA of the CDR3 is TGTGCCAGCAGTGAGGTGTCACCCCTCCACTTT. Translated: CASSEVSPLHF.

The genes are TRBV20-1 and TRBJ2-1; weak D call: TRBD1 (6 bases). This CDR3 is built from 13 residues. V lost 5 bases and J 5 bases, leaving 13 bases between the germline ends. Germline CDR1 is DFQATT and CDR2 is SNEGSKA (reference sequence). CDR3 coding DNA: TGCAGTGCTTGGGAAGGGGGTCACAATGAGCAGTTCTTC. This sequence encodes CSAWEGGHNEQFF.

The J gene is TRBJ1-2, the V gene TRBV7-2; D gene ambiguous. Germline CDR1 reads SGHTA; CDR2 reads FQGNSA. The CDR3 is 15 residues long. V lost 2 bases, J lost 0 bases, and 10 bases lay in between. The CDR3 region has the DNA TGTGCCAGCAGCTTATATCTGGGGTCTAACTATGGCTACACCTTC. It encodes CASSLYLGSNYGYTF.